This T cell receptor (beta chain) was captured by sequencing in a study of OX40 agonist ivuxolimab in advanced cancers. The overall study: Partial responses were achieved by three patients: one hepatocellular carcinoma, two cutaneous melanoma. Findings and limits, study-wide: Among some nonresponders, normalized T-cell clonal expansion was also low.

This clone occurred once. Antigen specificity is unknown. Libraries were prepared by immunoSEQ multiplex PCR; TCRdb keeps only in-frame clonotypes and omits some of them. The sample holds 98,000 or so clones, 85% to 90% seen once. Per germline, CDR1 SGHTA and CDR2 FQGNSA. V was cut by 5 bases and J by 4 bases, with 12 bases left in between. The CDR3 loop spans 15 amino acids. This TCR derives from an adult with an advanced solid tumor such as melanoma, head and neck, liver or kidney cancer. The V gene is TRBV7-2, the J gene TRBJ2-6, with D hard to call. Sequencing used CD4+ or CD8+ T cells sorted from blood, obtained in a trial of the OX40 agonist ivuxolimab. The CDR3 nucleotides read TGTGCCAGCAGCCCCCGGATCGGAGGGGCCAACGTCCTGACTTTC. This gives the protein CASSPRIGGANVLTF.